This TCR beta chain was found in a study of blood T cell repertoires in COVID-19. This CDR3 region has 13 residues. Germline trimming cut 1 base from V and 5 bases from J; bases unmatched to any gene: 2. Germline V gene data show CDR1 as GTSNPN and CDR2 as SVGIG (reference sequence). Assay used: immunoSEQ multiplex PCR; TCRdb lists only in-frame clones, some missing. The data hold approximately 450,000 clones, with around nine tenths observed a single time. This receptor was obtained from a woman between 18 and 29 years old with acute COVID-19. Sequenced: PBMCs or T cells enriched from blood (not recorded which). The chain carries TRBV30 and TRBJ1-5; TRBD1 agrees at 7 bases. The CDR3 spells CAWSGQGDQPQHF. CDR3 nucleotide sequence: TGTGCCTGGAGTGGGCAGGGGGATCAGCCCCAGCATTTT.